These 32 T cell receptor beta chains originate from one sample sequenced in a study of blood T cell repertoires in COVID-19. TCRdb keeps only in-frame clones here, not all; method: immunoSEQ multiplex PCR. The table shows about 290,000 clones, with roughly 86% occurring only once. The sequencing sample was made of peripheral blood. Receptors were obtained from a woman in her 30s with COVID-19, enrolled during active disease.

The rearrangement joins TRBV3-1 (or the pseudogene TRBV3-2) to TRBJ1-2; 7 positions agree with TRBD1. Per the germline V gene, CDR1 is LGHDT and CDR2 is YNNKEL (reference sequence). After removal of 7 bases from V and 7 bases from J, the junction contained 12 bases not matched to a gene. The CDR3 runs 14 residues. CDR3 DNA: TGTGCCAGCACCTCTAGCGACAGGGAGGCTGGCTACACCTTC. Translating gives CASTSSDREAGYTF.

The chain has TRBV28 and TRBJ1-6; 7 bases are shared with TRBD1. Germline CDR1 MDHEN, CDR2 SYDVKM. V was pared by 6 bases and J by 10 bases, with 9 bases of the junction left unmatched. CDR3 length: 14 amino acids. The CDR3 coding sequence is TGTGCCAGCAGCCTAGACAGGGTTCAGTCACCCCTCCACTTT. Protein product: CASSLDRVQSPLHF.

The chain combines TRBV9 with TRBJ2-5; 9 positions match TRBD2. The CDR3 is made up of 14 amino acids. V was clipped by 3 bases and J by 5 bases; unmatched bases: 5. The germline V gene has CDR1 SGDLS and CDR2 YYNGEE. CDR3 sequence (DNA): TGTGCCAGCAGCGATGCTAGCGGGGTGGAGACCCAGTACTTC. It yields the protein CASSDASGVETQYF.

The CDR3 here is CSALYGYTF. The DNA of the CDR3 is TGCAGTGCCCTCTATGGCTACACCTTC. The rearrangement joins TRBV20-1 to TRBJ1-2; D unresolved. The CDR3 runs to 9 residues. Germline V gene data show CDR1 as DFQATT and CDR2 as SNEGSKA (reference sequence). V lost 6 bases and J 4 bases, leaving 3 bases between the germline ends.

The V call is TRBV25-1, the J call TRBJ2-5, with D possibly TRBD2 on 6 matching bases. The CDR3 loop spans 15 amino acids. CDR1 and CDR2 from the germline V gene are MGHDK and SYGVNS. Trimming cost V 3 bases and J 5 bases, with 16 bases left between them. DNA for the CDR3: TGTGCCAGCAGTGATAAGGGTAGGGAGGTGGAGACCCAGTACTTC. Translated, it gives CASSDKGREVETQYF. The complete variable domain, with remaining parts taken from reference TRBV25-1 and TRBJ2-5, reads EADIYQTPRYLVIGTGKKITLECSQTMGHDKMYWYQQDPGMELHLIHYSYGVNSTEKGDLSSESTVSRIRTEHFPLTLESARPSHTSQYLCASSDKGREVETQYFGPGTRLLVL.

As for this clone: The same CDR3 arises from other DNA sequences in this sample as well. The chain employs TRBV28 and TRBJ1-2; 9 nucleotides match TRBD1. With 2 bases clipped from V and 3 bases from J, the junction kept 1 base outside the gene matches. The CDR3 runs 14 residues. Germline assignment: CDR1 MDHEN and CDR2 SYDVKM. The CDR3 loop reads CASSLTGGDYGYTF. Written as DNA, the CDR3 is TGTGCCAGCAGTTTAACAGGGGGCGACTATGGCTACACCTTC.

The V call is TRBV5-6, the J call TRBJ1-2; D uncertain. CDR1 and CDR2 from the germline V gene are SGHDT and YYEEEE. This CDR3 is 14 amino acids long. Trimming shortened V by 1 base and J by 1 base, and 8 bases separated the two germline ends. CDR3 coding DNA: TGTGCCAGCAGCTTGTACACAGTTAACTATGGCTACACCTTC. Protein product: CASSLYTVNYGYTF.

The chain links TRBV27 to TRBJ2-7, with 7 bases matching TRBD1. V trimming: 5 bases; J trimming: 0 bases; junction bases outside the gene matches: 10. The CDR3 spans 16 residues. Germline loops: CDR1 MNHEY, CDR2 SMNVEV (reference sequence). This CDR3 is CASSITGALSSYEQYF. CDR3 sequence (DNA): TGTGCCAGCAGTATCACAGGGGCCCTTAGCTCCTACGAGCAGTACTTC.

V usage is TRBV6-5 and J usage is TRBJ1-2; 9 nucleotides agree with TRBD1. The length of the CDR3 is 13 residues. The germline CDR1 and CDR2 sequences are MNHEY and SVGAGI. Trimming at V came to 1 base and at J to 7 bases, leaving 1 base not matched to a gene. CDR3 nucleotide sequence: TGTGCCAGCAGTTACTTGGACAGGGGTGGCTACACCTTC. The encoded protein is CASSYLDRGGYTF.

This chain links TRBV19 with TRBJ1-1; TRBD1 matches 7 bases. Germline-derived CDR1 and CDR2 are LNHDA and SQIVND (reference sequence). J gave up 10 bases and V 10 bases, and 15 bases lay outside the gene matches. This CDR3 comprises 13 residues. The CDR3 region is CATPTGETVLAFF. DNA of the CDR3: TGTGCCACCCCTACAGGGGAGACAGTCCTAGCTTTCTTT.

The genes are TRBV28 and TRBJ1-2; D gene unclear. With 5 bases removed from V and 4 bases from J, the gap between germline ends came to 8 bases. Germline assignment: CDR1 MDHEN and CDR2 SYDVKM. CDR3 size: 12 residues. The CDR3 reads CASSAGIYGYTF. The CDR3 bases are TGTGCCAGCAGTGCCGGGATCTATGGCTACACCTTC.

This clone was observed a single time. This chain joins TRBV4-1 and TRBJ1-4; 8 bases agree with TRBD1. V lost 0 bases to trimming and J lost 7 bases; unmatched junction nucleotides: 4. There are 15 residues in the CDR3. CDR1 MGHRA and CDR2 YSYEKL come from the germline V gene. This CDR3 is CASSQDPGQAEKLFF. CDR3 nucleotide sequence: TGCGCCAGCAGCCAAGACCCGGGACAGGCTGAAAAACTGTTTTTT.

This clone was observed a few times. This chain links TRBV6-5 with TRBJ1-1; TRBD1 aligns across 10 bases. With 6 bases clipped from V and 4 bases from J, the junction kept 8 bases outside the gene matches. CDR3 length: 15 residues. Germline V gene sequence: CDR1 MNHEY, CDR2 SVGAGI. In nucleotides, the CDR3 is TGTGCCAGCAGGGTGCAGGGACAGGGGTCCACTGAAGCTTTCTTT. Its protein product is CASRVQGQGSTEAFF.

The V and J genes are TRBV9 and TRBJ2-2; possibly TRBD1 for D (6 bases). The CDR3 is 12 amino acids. Trimming cost V 4 bases and J 8 bases, with 9 bases left between them. Germline CDR1 reads SGDLS; CDR2 reads YYNGEE. For the CDR3, the DNA is TGTGCCAGCAGCATCAGGGGAGGGGAGCTGTTTTTT. This gives the protein CASSIRGGELFF.

The genes are TRBV5-4 and TRBJ1-2; 7 bases fit TRBD1. The length of the CDR3 is 16 residues. Trimming removed 0 bases from V and 4 bases from J; junction bases left unmatched: 9. Germline V gene data show CDR1 as SGHNT and CDR2 as YYREEE (reference sequence). The CDR3 nucleotides read TGTGCCAGCAGCTTGGCCCCCGGACAGGAGTTCTATGGCTACACCTTC. This gives the protein CASSLAPGQEFYGYTF.

The rearrangement joins TRBV27 to TRBJ2-7; D perhaps matches TRBD1 (6 bases). Trimming cost V 4 bases and J 0 bases, with 13 bases left between them. CDR3 size: 15 residues. Looked up from germline, CDR1 is MNHEY and CDR2 is SMNVEV (reference sequence). CDR3 nucleotides: TGTGCCAGCAGTTACACAGGGCCCATCTCCTACGAGCAGTACTTC. Translating gives CASSYTGPISYEQYF.

The chain links TRBV3-1 (or the pseudogene TRBV3-2) to TRBJ1-6; a weak D match, TRBD1 (6 bases). Germline V lookup: CDR1 LGHDT, CDR2 YNNKEL (reference sequence). The CDR3 covers 15 residues. The ends were cut back, 1 base at V and 5 bases at J, with 9 bases in the middle. The CDR3 DNA follows: TGTGCCAGCAGCCAAGCGGGACACCATAATTCACCCCTCCACTTT. This codes for CASSQAGHHNSPLHF.

The V and J genes are TRBV28 and TRBJ1-1; D is unclear. The CDR3 sequence is 14 residues long. The V gene's germline CDR1 is MDHEN and CDR2 SYDVKM. V lost 3 bases and J 4 bases, leaving 12 bases between the germline ends. The CDR3 region is CASSFRGSRTEAFF. CDR3 sequence (DNA): TGTGCCAGCAGTTTTCGGGGATCTCGCACTGAAGCTTTCTTT.

This clone was seen once. The chain employs TRBV6-5 and TRBJ1-2; D perhaps matches TRBD1 (5 bases). The CDR3 loop spans 14 amino acids. Trimming pared 0 bases from V and 6 bases from J, leaving 11 bases between. Germline CDR1 is MNHEY and CDR2 is SVGAGI. The CDR3 protein is CASSYSQGYHGYTF. For the CDR3, the DNA is TGTGCCAGCAGTTACTCGCAGGGTTATCATGGCTACACCTTC.

The chain combines TRBV6-1 with TRBJ2-7, with 9 bases matching TRBD1. The CDR3 has 13 residues. The germline V gene has CDR1 MNHNS and CDR2 SASEGT. The junction had 7 bases not matched to a gene; V was cut back by 6 bases and J by 7 bases. CDR3 in amino acids: CASRPTGTGEQYF. The DNA for the CDR3 is TGTGCCAGCAGACCAACCGGGACAGGGGAGCAGTACTTC.

This chain uses TRBV9 with TRBJ2-3; D is possibly TRBD2 (6 bases). CDR3 length equals 14 residues. V was trimmed by 1 base and J by 5 bases, leaving 11 bases between them. Germline V gives CDR1 SGDLS, CDR2 YYNGEE. Here the CDR3 reads CASSVTSTQDTQYF. In DNA, the CDR3 is TGTGCCAGCAGCGTAACTAGCACTCAAGATACGCAGTATTTT. Supplemented by reference TRBV9 and TRBJ2-3, the full variable domain reads DSGVTQTPKHLITATGQRVTLRCSPRSGDLSVYWYQQSLDQGLQFLIQYYNGEERAKGNILERFSAQQFPDLHSELNLSSLELGDSALYFCASSVTSTQDTQYFGPGTRLTVL.

V usage is TRBV11-3 and J usage is TRBJ2-1; D may be TRBD1 (6 bases). Germline assignment: CDR1 SGHNT and CDR2 YENEEA. Trimming cost V 5 bases and J 7 bases, with 12 bases left between them. This CDR3 has 13 residues. CDR3: CASSPGQENEQFF. The CDR3 DNA reads TGTGCCAGCAGCCCGGGACAAGAGAATGAGCAGTTCTTC.

The CDR3 coding sequence is TGTGCCAGCAGTTTATCTCTAGCGGGTCTAGAGACCCAGTACTTC. Protein sequence: CASSLSLAGLETQYF. The V call is TRBV27, the J call TRBJ2-5, with 8 nucleotides matching TRBD2. With 0 bases clipped from V and 4 bases from J, the junction kept 4 bases outside the gene matches. The CDR3 is made up of 15 amino acids. Germline V gene sequence: CDR1 MNHEY, CDR2 SMNVEV (reference sequence).

This clone turned up a few times. V usage is TRBV11-2 and J usage is TRBJ1-6; D remains unclear. Trimming removed 6 bases at V and 0 bases at J, with 12 bases between. This CDR3 comprises 16 residues. CDR1 SGHAT and CDR2 FQNNGV come from the germline V gene. The DNA of the CDR3 is TGTGCCAGCAGTTTTCAAGTGAGCTCCTATAATTCACCCCTCCACTTT. This sequence encodes CASSFQVSSYNSPLHF.

The chain has TRBV6-5 and TRBJ2-7; D may be TRBD1 (6 bases). The V and J ends lost 7 bases and 2 bases respectively, with 15 bases between them. Germline values: CDR1 MNHEY, CDR2 SVGAGI. This CDR3 spans 14 amino acids. CDR3: CASKQGHFTYEQYF. The CDR3, as DNA: TGTGCCAGCAAGCAGGGACATTTCACCTACGAGCAGTACTTC.

Worth noting for this clone: At the DNA level, this CDR3 is encoded by other sequences in the same sample as well. The CDR3 DNA sequence: TGTGCCAGCTCCCCCCCCCTGAGGAACACTGAAGCTTTCTTT. Amino acids: CASSPPLRNTEAFF. This chain connects TRBV18 to TRBJ1-1; D gene ambiguous. Trimming stripped 6 bases from V and 1 base from J, with 12 bases between. The germline V gene has CDR1 KGHSH and CDR2 LQKENI. The CDR3 runs 14 residues.

The chain employs TRBV5-1 and TRBJ1-1; TRBD1 agrees at 8 bases. V trimming: 6 bases; J trimming: 0 bases; junction bases outside the gene matches: 10. The CDR3 loop spans 16 amino acids. The germline CDR1 and CDR2 sequences are SGHRS and YFSETQ. The CDR3 sequence: CASKSETGALNTEAFF. The CDR3 DNA is TGCGCCAGCAAATCGGAGACAGGGGCTCTGAACACTGAAGCTTTCTTT. Full variable domain (outside the CDR3, taken from reference TRBV5-1 and TRBJ1-1): KAGVTQTPRYLIKTRGQQVTLSCSPISGHRSVSWYQQTPGQGLQFLFEYFSETQRNKGNFPGRFSGRQFSNSRSEMNVSTLELGDSALYLCASKSETGALNTEAFFGQGTRLTVV.

V and J are TRBV15 and TRBJ2-1; D is ambiguous. The CDR3 spans 18 residues. Trimming left V 0 bases short and J 2 bases short, with 17 bases between. The germline CDR1 and CDR2 sequences are LNHNV and YYDKDF (reference sequence). This CDR3 reads CATSRDNRPELPYNEQFF. The CDR3 region has the DNA TGTGCCACCAGCAGAGATAATAGGCCGGAGCTCCCCTACAATGAGCAGTTCTTC. Together with reference TRBV15 and TRBJ2-1, the CDR3 gives the full variable domain: DAMVIQNPRYQVTQFGKPVTLSCSQTLNHNVMYWYQQKSSQAPKLLFHYYDKDFNNEADTPDNFQSRRPNTSFCFLDIRSPGLGDTAMYLCATSRDNRPELPYNEQFFGPGTRLTVL.

This chain connects TRBV3-1 (or the pseudogene TRBV3-2) to TRBJ1-1, with 8 positions matching TRBD1. With 0 bases clipped from V and 4 bases from J, the junction kept 4 bases outside the gene matches. The V gene's germline CDR1 is LGHDT and CDR2 YNNKEL (reference sequence). CDR3 length: 15 residues. In nucleotides, the CDR3 is TGTGCCAGCAGCCAAGACCGGACAGGGACCACTGAAGCTTTCTTT. Encoded protein: CASSQDRTGTTEAFF.

This chain links TRBV5-1 with TRBJ1-4; 7 positions agree with TRBD1. This CDR3 is 15 amino acids long. The germline V gene encodes CDR1 SGHRS and CDR2 YFSETQ. Trimming cost V 4 bases and J 5 bases; bases outside gene matches: 8. CDR3 sequence reads: CASSPSGQMNEKLFF. Here the CDR3 DNA reads TGCGCCAGCAGCCCCTCGGGACAGATGAATGAAAAACTGTTTTTT.

This chain links TRBV4-2 with TRBJ2-7; 8 positions match TRBD2. After removal of 4 bases from V and 3 bases from J, the junction contained 5 bases not matched to a gene. Germline lookup yields CDR1 LGHNA and CDR2 YNFKEQ. The CDR3 has 14 residues. The CDR3 region has the DNA TGTGCCAGCAGCCTGGAGCGGGGGATCTACGAGCAGTACTTC. Translation: CASSLERGIYEQYF.

Only one count was recorded for this clone. This chain uses TRBV6-5 with TRBJ1-2; 7 nucleotides align to TRBD1. The germline V gene encodes CDR1 MNHEY and CDR2 SVGAGI. V lost 8 bases to trimming and J lost 8 bases; unmatched junction nucleotides: 17. The CDR3 covers 15 residues. The CDR3 is CASRTGAALVGGYTF. CDR3 coding DNA: TGTGCCAGCCGTACAGGGGCCGCTTTGGTTGGGGGCTACACCTTC.